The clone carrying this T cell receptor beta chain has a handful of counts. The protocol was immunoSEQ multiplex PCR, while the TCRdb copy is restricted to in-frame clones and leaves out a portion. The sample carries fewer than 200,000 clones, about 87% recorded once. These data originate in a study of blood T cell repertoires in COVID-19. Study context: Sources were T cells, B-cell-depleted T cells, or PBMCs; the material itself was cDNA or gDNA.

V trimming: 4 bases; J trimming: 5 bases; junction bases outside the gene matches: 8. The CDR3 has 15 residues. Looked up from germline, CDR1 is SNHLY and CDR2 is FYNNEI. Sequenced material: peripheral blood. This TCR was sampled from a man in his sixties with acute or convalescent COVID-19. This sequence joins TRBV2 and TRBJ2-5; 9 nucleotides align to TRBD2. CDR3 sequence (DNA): TGTGCCAGCAGTGTGGCCCCGGGACTAGCCGAGACCCAGTACTTC. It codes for CASSVAPGLAETQYF.